This T cell receptor beta chain was identified in a study of T-cell memory formation after mild COVID-19. In the study overall: Largely, the TCR clusters proved donor specific.

Constant-segment primers served in 5'RACE that generated TCR alpha and TCR beta cDNA libraries bearing sample barcodes and UMIs. TCRdb fed the 5' RACE reads into MiXCR, producing one record per CDR3 protein. The sample lists more than 120,000 distinct CDR3 sequences, about a fifth occurring once. Study results and limitations: Clones that contracted from day 15 to 85 were balanced CD4/CD8, while later expanders leaned CD4+. Mainly CM and EM harbored the contracting CD4+ clones; mainly EMRA harbored the CD8+ ones.

On this clonotype: Its antigen remains unidentified.

The germline gives CDR1 SEHNR, CDR2 FQNEAQ (reference sequence). J gave up 2 bases and V 8 bases, and 4 bases lay outside the gene matches. This CDR3 is 14 amino acids long. Specimen: PBMCs or a T cell subset sorted from them (not recorded which). This chain joins TRBV7-9 and TRBJ2-1; 9 nucleotides align to TRBD2. The TCR was taken from an adult woman who had mild COVID-19 (a few samples of this study predate the infection). Cell type and time point are not known. The CDR3: CASYQRGAYNEQFF. DNA of the CDR3: TGTGCCAGCTACCAGCGGGGGGCCTACAATGAGCAGTTCTTC. The full variable domain, with the rest looked up from reference TRBV7-9 and TRBJ2-1, is DTGVSQNPRHKITKRGQNVTFRCDPISEHNRLYWYRQTLGQGPEFLTYFQNEAQLEKSRLLSDRFSAERPKGSFSTLEIQRTEQGDSAMYLCASYQRGAYNEQFFGPGTRLTVL.